The 16 T cell receptor beta chains below were found in one sample sequenced in a study of T cell responses to AZD1222 COVID-19 vaccine. TCRdb keeps only in-frame clones here, not all; method: immunoSEQ multiplex PCR. Of around 89,000 clones in the sample, 70% to 90% are singletons; the top ten hold approximately 5%. The sample consisted of peripheral blood, taken 28 days after the second AZD1222 dose. These receptor sequences come from an adult who received the AZD1222 COVID-19 vaccine.

The rearrangement links TRBV6-2 or TRBV6-3 to TRBJ1-5; D perhaps matches TRBD1 (5 bases). Germline V gives CDR1 MNHEY, CDR2 SVGEGT. V dropped 5 bases and J dropped 2 bases, with 16 bases sitting between them. There are 16 residues in the CDR3. The CDR3, as DNA: TGTGCCAGCAGTACTCTCGGCAGGGCGGGCAATCAGCCCCAGCATTTT. Its translation is CASSTLGRAGNQPQHF.

This chain uses TRBV7-9 with TRBJ1-4; D is undetermined. Germline V gene data show CDR1 as SEHNR and CDR2 as FQNEAQ (reference sequence). V was cut by 1 base and J by 7 bases, with 10 bases left in between. The CDR3 totals 14 residues. CDR3 protein: CASSLGYEGEKLFF. In nucleotides, the CDR3 is TGTGCCAGCAGCTTAGGGTACGAGGGTGAAAAACTGTTTTTT. The whole variable domain, filled in from reference TRBV7-9 and TRBJ1-4, reads DTGVSQNPRHKITKRGQNVTFRCDPISEHNRLYWYRQTLGQGPEFLTYFQNEAQLEKSRLLSDRFSAERPKGSFSTLEIQRTEQGDSAMYLCASSLGYEGEKLFFGSGTQLSVL.

This sequence joins TRBV6-5 and TRBJ2-3, with D tentatively TRBD2 (5 bases). Germline loops: CDR1 MNHEY, CDR2 SVGAGI. The CDR3 contains 11 residues. V lost 7 bases to trimming and J lost 6 bases, with 8 bases between them. The CDR3 region has the DNA TGTGCCAGCACCATAGCGGATACGCAGTATTTT. Protein sequence: CASTIADTQYF.

The CDR3 loop is CASSLFDRLNYGYTF. The CDR3 coding sequence is TGTGCCAGCAGTTTATTCGACAGACTTAACTATGGCTACACCTTC. This chain links TRBV28 with TRBJ1-2, with D perhaps TRBD1 (5 bases). Looked up from germline, CDR1 is MDHEN and CDR2 is SYDVKM. Between the trimmed V and J ends, which lost 1 base and 1 base, there was a span of 10 bases. This CDR3 has 15 amino acids.

The gene calls are TRBV6-6 and TRBJ1-1; D perhaps matches TRBD1 (6 bases). The V gene lost 5 bases and the J gene lost 3 bases, with 22 bases spanning the gap. The CDR3 has 17 residues. CDR1 is MNHNY and CDR2 is SVGAGI in the germline V gene (reference sequence). The CDR3 coding sequence is TGTGCCAGCAGTCCCAATCTGCGAGGGGGGCCCTACACTGAAGCTTTCTTT. Translated: CASSPNLRGGPYTEAFF.

The genes are TRBV15 and TRBJ1-4; 9 bases are a match to TRBD1. Looked up from germline, CDR1 is LNHNV and CDR2 is YYDKDF (reference sequence). The junction had 7 bases not matched to a gene; V was cut back by 3 bases and J by 8 bases. The CDR3 has 15 amino acids. As DNA, the CDR3 is TGTGCCACCAGCAGCAGACAGGGGGTGAGAGAAAAACTGTTTTTT. This codes for CATSSRQGVREKLFF.

V usage is TRBV5-6 and J usage is TRBJ1-2; possibly TRBD1 for D (6 bases). The CDR3 runs 14 residues. Deletions cut 1 base from V and 0 bases from J, with 7 bases between. Germline V lookup: CDR1 SGHDT, CDR2 YYEEEE. This CDR3 is CASSLTGTNYGYTF. DNA for the CDR3: TGTGCCAGCAGCTTGACAGGGACTAACTATGGCTACACCTTC.

The chain links TRBV11-3 to TRBJ2-7, with 7 bases fitting TRBD2. The CDR3 totals 16 residues. Trimming cost V 1 base and J 2 bases; bases outside gene matches: 8. Germline-derived CDR1 and CDR2 are SGHNT and YENEEA. In nucleotides, the CDR3 is TGTGCCAGCAGCTTAGTTGGCGGGGGTGGAACCTACGAGCAGTACTTC. Its translation: CASSLVGGGGTYEQYF.

The V call is TRBV27, the J call TRBJ1-5; no firm D call. The CDR3 is 14 residues long. Per the germline V gene, CDR1 is MNHEY and CDR2 is SMNVEV (reference sequence). The V gene lost 5 bases and the J gene lost 7 bases, with 15 bases spanning the gap. CDR3 coding DNA: TGTGCCAGCAGTCCTCTCCCCTTGGGCCAGCCCCAGCATTTT. This encodes CASSPLPLGQPQHF.

The V and J genes are TRBV13 and TRBJ1-2, with D hard to call. The germline gives CDR1 PRHDT, CDR2 FYEKMQ (reference sequence). Deletions cut 0 bases from V and 6 bases from J, with 8 bases between. The CDR3 extends over 13 amino acids. CDR3 bases: TGTGCCAGCAGCTTAGGGCAAGTCAATGGCTACACCTTC. This sequence encodes CASSLGQVNGYTF.

This sequence joins TRBV27 and TRBJ2-1; TRBD2 aligns across 7 bases. The CDR3 contains 15 residues. Germline CDR1 reads MNHEY; CDR2 reads SMNVEV (reference sequence). The V segment lost 4 bases and the J segment 0 bases; nucleotides outside the gene matches: 3. The CDR3 region is CASSSRGSSYNEQFF. In nucleotides, the CDR3 is TGTGCCAGCAGTTCGCGGGGGAGCTCCTACAATGAGCAGTTCTTC.

V is TRBV18 and J is TRBJ2-1; no definite D call. Between the trimmed V and J ends, which lost 2 bases and 7 bases, there was a span of 12 bases. Germline-derived CDR1 and CDR2 are KGHSH and LQKENI. CDR3 size: 14 residues. The CDR3 spells CASSPGEKRNEQFF. The CDR3 DNA reads TGTGCCAGCTCACCAGGGGAAAAAAGGAATGAGCAGTTCTTC.

V and J are TRBV7-6 and TRBJ1-2; D call uncertain. CDR1 and CDR2 from the germline V gene are SGHVS and FNYEAQ. Trimming pared 1 base from V and 1 base from J, leaving 4 bases between. This CDR3 is built from 13 residues. CDR3 DNA: TGTGCCAGCAGCTTAGGACATAACTATGGCTACACCTTC. Protein sequence: CASSLGHNYGYTF.

This rearrangement joins TRBV3-1 (or the pseudogene TRBV3-2) to TRBJ1-4, with D possibly being TRBD1 (5 bases). V lost 5 bases and J lost 7, with 14 bases in between. Germline V gives CDR1 LGHDT, CDR2 YNNKEL (reference sequence). The length of the CDR3 is 14 residues. CDR3 in DNA: TGTGCCAGCAGCTTCAGGGAAGTTGGTGAAAAACTGTTTTTT. Its translation is CASSFREVGEKLFF.

The chain is built from TRBV27 and TRBJ2-7; a weak D match, TRBD2 (6 bases). Germline-derived CDR1 and CDR2 are MNHEY and SMNVEV (reference sequence). The CDR3 spans 16 residues. The germline V and J ends were trimmed by 0 bases and 2 bases, with 14 bases remaining between them. This CDR3 reads CASSLSPSGLAYEQYF. In DNA, the CDR3 is TGTGCCAGCAGTTTATCCCCATCGGGACTGGCCTACGAGCAGTACTTC.

This clone was seen only once. The chain links TRBV30 to TRBJ1-5; 12 bases line up with TRBD1. Trimming cost V 5 bases and J 6 bases; bases outside gene matches: 5. The CDR3 is 14 residues long. Germline V lookup: CDR1 GTSNPN, CDR2 SVGIG (reference sequence). The CDR3 bases are TGTGCCTGGGCGGGACAGGGGGCATTTCAGCCCCAGCATTTT. It specifies CAWAGQGAFQPQHF.